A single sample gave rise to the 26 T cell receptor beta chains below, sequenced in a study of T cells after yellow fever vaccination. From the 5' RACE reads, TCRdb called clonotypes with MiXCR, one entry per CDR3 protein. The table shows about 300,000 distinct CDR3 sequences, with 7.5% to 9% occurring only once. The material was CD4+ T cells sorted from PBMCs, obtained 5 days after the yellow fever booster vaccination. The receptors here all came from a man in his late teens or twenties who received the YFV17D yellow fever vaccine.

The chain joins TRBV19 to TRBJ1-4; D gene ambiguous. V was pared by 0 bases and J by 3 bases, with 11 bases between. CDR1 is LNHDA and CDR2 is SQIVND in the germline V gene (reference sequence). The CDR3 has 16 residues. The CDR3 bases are TGTGCCAGTAGTATAGACCCTGGAGCCGCTAATGAAAAACTGTTTTTT. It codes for CASSIDPGAANEKLFF. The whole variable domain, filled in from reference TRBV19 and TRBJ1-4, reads DGGITQSPKYLFRKEGQNVTLSCEQNLNHDAMYWYRQDPGQGLRLIYYSQIVNDFQKGDIAEGYSVSREKKESFPLTVTSAQKNPTAFYLCASSIDPGAANEKLFFGSGTQLSVL.

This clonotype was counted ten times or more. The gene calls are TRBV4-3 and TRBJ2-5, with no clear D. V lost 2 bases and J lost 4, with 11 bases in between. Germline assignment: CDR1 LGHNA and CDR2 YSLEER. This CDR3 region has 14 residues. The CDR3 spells CASSQSRVSETQYF. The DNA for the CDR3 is TGCGCCAGCAGCCAATCCCGGGTTTCAGAGACCCAGTACTTC.

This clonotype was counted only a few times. CDR3 nucleotide sequence: TGTGCCAGCTCACCAATGATGAGGGTCTCAAATGAAAAACTGTTTTTT. It is translated as CASSPMMRVSNEKLFF. V and J are TRBV18 and TRBJ1-4; D not certain. V was cut by 2 bases and J by 5 bases, with 15 bases left in between. This CDR3 is 16 amino acids long. CDR1 KGHSH and CDR2 LQKENI come from the germline V gene.

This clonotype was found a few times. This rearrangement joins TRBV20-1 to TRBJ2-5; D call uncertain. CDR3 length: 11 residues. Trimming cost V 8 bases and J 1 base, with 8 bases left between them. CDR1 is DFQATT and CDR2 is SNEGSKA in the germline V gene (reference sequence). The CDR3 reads CSSGIQETQYF. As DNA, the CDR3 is TGCAGTAGTGGTATCCAAGAGACCCAGTACTTC.

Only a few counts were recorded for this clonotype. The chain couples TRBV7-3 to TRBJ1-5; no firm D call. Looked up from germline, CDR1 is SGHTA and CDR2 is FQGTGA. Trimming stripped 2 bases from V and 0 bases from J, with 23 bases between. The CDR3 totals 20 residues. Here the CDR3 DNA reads TGTGCCAGCAGCTTATCGAGAAAAGGCCTCCAAATTTATAGCAATCAGCCCCAGCATTTT. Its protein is CASSLSRKGLQIYSNQPQHF.

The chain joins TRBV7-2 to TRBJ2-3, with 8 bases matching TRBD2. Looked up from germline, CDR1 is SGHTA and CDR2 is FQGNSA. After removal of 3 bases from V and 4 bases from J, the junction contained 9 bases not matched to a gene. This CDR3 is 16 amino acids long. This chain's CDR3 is CASSFGSGGAADTQYF. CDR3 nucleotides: TGTGCCAGCAGCTTCGGGTCGGGGGGGGCGGCAGATACGCAGTATTTT.

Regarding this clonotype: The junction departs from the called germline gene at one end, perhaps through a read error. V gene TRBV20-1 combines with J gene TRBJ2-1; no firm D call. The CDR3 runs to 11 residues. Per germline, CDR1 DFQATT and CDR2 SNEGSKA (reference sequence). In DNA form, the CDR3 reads TGCAGTGCTAGAGACGACCGGCCGCCCCTCTTC. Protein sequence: CSARDDRPPLF.

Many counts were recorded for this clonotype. CDR3: CASSQPTGGGETQYF. The DNA of the CDR3 is TGTGCCAGCAGTCAGCCGACAGGGGGCGGAGAGACCCAGTACTTC. J is TRBJ2-5 and V is TRBV25-1, with 10 nucleotides matching TRBD1. V trimming: 5 bases; J trimming: 4 bases; junction bases outside the gene matches: 7. The CDR3 has 15 amino acids. The germline V gene has CDR1 MGHDK and CDR2 SYGVNS.

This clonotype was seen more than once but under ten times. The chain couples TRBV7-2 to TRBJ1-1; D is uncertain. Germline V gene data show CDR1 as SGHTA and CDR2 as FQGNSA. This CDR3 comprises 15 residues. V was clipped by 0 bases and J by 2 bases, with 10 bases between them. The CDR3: CASSLAISLNTEAFF. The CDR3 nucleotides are TGTGCCAGCAGCTTAGCGATCTCCCTAAACACTGAAGCTTTCTTT.

DNA of the CDR3: TGTGCCAGCAGCCCGGGCAACGTAGGGGGCAGAGGAGAGACCCAGTACTTC. Translated: CASSPGNVGGRGETQYF. The chain employs TRBV7-8 and TRBJ2-5; 7 bases match TRBD1. CDR1 is SGHVS and CDR2 is FQNEAQ in the germline V gene. The length of the CDR3 is 17 residues. With V trimmed by 5 bases and J by 4 bases, 16 bases remained unmatched.

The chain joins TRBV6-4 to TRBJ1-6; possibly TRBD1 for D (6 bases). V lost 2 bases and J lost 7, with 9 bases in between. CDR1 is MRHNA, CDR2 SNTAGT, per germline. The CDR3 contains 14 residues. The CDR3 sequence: CASSDTGTNSPLHF. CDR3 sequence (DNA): TGTGCCAGCAGTGACACAGGGACCAATTCACCCCTCCACTTT.

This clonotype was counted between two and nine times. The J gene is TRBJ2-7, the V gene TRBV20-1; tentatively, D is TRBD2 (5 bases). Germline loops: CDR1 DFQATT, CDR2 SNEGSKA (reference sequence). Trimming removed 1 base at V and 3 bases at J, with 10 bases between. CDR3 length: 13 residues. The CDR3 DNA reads TGCAGTGCTAGAGTCGGACTCAGCTACGAGCAGTACGTC. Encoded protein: CSARVGLSYEQYV.

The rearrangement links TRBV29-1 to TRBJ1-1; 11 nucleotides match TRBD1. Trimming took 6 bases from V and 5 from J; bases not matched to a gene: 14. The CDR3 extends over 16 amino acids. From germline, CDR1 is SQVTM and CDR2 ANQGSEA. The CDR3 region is CSVTGTGGSVGTEAFF. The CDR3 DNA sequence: TGCAGCGTGACCGGGACAGGGGGTTCGGTAGGGACTGAAGCTTTCTTT.

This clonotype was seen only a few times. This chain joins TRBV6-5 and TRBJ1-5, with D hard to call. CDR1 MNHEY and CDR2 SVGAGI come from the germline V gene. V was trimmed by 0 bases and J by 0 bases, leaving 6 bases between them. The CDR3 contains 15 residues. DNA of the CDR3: TGTGCCAGCAGTTACTCGTCCTATAGCAATCAGCCCCAGCATTTT. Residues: CASSYSSYSNQPQHF.

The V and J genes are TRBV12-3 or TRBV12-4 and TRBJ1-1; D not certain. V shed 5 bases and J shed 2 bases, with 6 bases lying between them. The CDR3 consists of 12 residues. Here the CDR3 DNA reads TGTGCCAGCAGTCGGATCAACACTGAAGCTTTCTTT. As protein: CASSRINTEAFF.

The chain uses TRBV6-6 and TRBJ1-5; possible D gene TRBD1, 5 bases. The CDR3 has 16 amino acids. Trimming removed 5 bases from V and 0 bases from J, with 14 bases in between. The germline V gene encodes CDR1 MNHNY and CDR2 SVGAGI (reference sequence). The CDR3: CASSGGTNYSNQPQHF. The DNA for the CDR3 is TGTGCCAGCAGTGGAGGGACGAATTATAGCAATCAGCCCCAGCATTTT.

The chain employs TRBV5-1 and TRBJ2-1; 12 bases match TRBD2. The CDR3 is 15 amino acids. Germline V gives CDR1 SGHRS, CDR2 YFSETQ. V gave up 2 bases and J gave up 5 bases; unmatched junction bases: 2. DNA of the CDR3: TGCGCCAGCAGCTTACTAGCGGGGGGTAACAATGAGCAGTTCTTC. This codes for CASSLLAGGNNEQFF.

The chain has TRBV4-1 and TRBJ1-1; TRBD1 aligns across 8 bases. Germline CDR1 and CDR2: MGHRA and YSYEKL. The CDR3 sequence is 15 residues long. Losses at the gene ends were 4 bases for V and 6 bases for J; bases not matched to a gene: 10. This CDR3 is CASSRDRGGMAEAFF. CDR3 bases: TGCGCCAGCAGCCGAGACAGGGGAGGAATGGCTGAAGCTTTCTTT.

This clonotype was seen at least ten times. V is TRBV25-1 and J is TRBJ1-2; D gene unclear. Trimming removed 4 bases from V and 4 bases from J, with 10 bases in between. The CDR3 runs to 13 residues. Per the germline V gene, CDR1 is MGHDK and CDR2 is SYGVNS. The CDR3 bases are TGTGCCAGCAGTGGTTTACAGTTCTATGGCTACACCTTC. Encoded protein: CASSGLQFYGYTF.

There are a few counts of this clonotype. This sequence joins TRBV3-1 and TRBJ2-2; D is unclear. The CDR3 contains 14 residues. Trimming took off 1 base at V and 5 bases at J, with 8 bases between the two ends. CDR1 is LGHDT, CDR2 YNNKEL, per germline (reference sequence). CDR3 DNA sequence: TGTGCCAGCAGCCAAGGGGTCGGGACCGGGGAGCTGTTTTTT. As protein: CASSQGVGTGELFF. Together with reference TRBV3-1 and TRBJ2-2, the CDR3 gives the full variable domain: DTAVSQTPKYLVTQMGNDKSIKCEQNLGHDTMYWYKQDSKKFLKIMFSYNNKELIINETVPNRFSPKSPDKAHLNLHINSLELGDSAVYFCASSQGVGTGELFFGEGSRLTVL.

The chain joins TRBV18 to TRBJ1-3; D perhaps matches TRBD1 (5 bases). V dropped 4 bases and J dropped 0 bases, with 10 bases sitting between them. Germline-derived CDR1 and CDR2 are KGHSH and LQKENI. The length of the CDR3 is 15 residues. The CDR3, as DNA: TGTGCCAGCTCACGTGACAGTTACTCTGGAAACACCATATATTTT. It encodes CASSRDSYSGNTIYF.

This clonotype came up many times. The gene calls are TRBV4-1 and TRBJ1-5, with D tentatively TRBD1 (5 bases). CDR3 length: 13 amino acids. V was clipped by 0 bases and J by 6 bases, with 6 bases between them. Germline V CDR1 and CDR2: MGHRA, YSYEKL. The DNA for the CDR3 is TGCGCCAGCAGCCAAGACAGGGCTCAGCCCCAGCATTTT. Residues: CASSQDRAQPQHF.

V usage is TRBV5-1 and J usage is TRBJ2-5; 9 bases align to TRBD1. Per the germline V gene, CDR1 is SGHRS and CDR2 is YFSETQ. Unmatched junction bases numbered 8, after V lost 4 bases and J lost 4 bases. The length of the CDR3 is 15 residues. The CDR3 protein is CASSPKGQGSETQYF. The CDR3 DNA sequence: TGCGCCAGCAGCCCCAAGGGACAGGGCTCAGAGACCCAGTACTTC.

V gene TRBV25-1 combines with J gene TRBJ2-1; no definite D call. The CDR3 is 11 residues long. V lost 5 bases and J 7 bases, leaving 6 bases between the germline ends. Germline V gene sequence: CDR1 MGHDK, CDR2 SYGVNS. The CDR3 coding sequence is TGTGCCAGCAGTCATACAAATGAGCAGTTCTTC. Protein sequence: CASSHTNEQFF.

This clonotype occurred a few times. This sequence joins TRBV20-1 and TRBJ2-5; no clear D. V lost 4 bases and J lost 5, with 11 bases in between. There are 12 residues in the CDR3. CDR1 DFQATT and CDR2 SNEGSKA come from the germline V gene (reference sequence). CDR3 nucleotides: TGCAGTGCTATTACGACCCGGGAGACCCAGTACTTC. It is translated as CSAITTRETQYF.

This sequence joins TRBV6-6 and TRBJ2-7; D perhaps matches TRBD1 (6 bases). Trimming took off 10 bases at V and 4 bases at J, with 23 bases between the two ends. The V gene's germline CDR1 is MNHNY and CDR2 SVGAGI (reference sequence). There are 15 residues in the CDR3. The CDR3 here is CATRAETGNLYEQYF. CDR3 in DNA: TGTGCCACCAGAGCTGAAACAGGGAACCTTTACGAGCAGTACTTC.